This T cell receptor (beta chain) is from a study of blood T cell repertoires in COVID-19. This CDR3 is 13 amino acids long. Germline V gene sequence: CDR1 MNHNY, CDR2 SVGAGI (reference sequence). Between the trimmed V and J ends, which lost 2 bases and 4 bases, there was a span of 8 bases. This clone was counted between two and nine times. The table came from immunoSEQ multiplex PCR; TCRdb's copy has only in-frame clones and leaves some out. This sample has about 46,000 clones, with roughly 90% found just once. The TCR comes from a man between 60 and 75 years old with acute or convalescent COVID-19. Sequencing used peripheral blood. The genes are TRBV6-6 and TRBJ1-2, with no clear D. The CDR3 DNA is TGTGCCAGCAGTTACCCGGAGAGCTATGGCTACACCTTC. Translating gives CASSYPESYGYTF.